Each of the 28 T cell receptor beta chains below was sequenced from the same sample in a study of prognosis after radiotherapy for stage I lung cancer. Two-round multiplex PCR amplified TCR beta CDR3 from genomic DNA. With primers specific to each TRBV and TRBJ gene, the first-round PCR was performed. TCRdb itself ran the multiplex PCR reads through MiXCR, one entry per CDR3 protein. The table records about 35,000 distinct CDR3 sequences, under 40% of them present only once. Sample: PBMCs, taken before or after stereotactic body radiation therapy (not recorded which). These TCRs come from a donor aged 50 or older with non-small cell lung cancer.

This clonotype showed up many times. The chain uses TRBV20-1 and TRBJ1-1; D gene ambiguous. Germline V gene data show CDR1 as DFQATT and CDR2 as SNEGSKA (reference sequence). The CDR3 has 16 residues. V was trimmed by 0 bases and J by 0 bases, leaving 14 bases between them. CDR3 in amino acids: CSARDVGRPLNTEAFF. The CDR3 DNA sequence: TGCAGTGCTAGAGATGTTGGCAGGCCCTTGAACACTGAAGCTTTCTTT.

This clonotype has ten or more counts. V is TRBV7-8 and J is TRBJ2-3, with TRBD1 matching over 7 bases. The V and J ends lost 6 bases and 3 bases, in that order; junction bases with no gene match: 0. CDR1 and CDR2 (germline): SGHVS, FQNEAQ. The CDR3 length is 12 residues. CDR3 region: CASRQGTDTQYF. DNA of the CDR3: TGTGCCAGCAGACAGGGGACAGATACGCAGTATTTT.

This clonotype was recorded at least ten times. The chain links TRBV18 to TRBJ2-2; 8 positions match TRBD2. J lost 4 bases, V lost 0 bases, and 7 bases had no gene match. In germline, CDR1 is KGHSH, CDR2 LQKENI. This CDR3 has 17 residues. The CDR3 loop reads CASSPPGLAQGTGELFF. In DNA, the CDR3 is TGTGCCAGCTCACCACCCGGACTAGCTCAGGGCACCGGGGAGCTGTTTTTT.

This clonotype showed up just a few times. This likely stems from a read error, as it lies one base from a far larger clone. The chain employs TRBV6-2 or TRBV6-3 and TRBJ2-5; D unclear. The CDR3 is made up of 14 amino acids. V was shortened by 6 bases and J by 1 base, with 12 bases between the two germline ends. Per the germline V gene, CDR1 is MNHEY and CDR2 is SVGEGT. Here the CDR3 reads CASRMSWVQETQYF. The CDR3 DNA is TGTGCCAGCAGGATGAGTTGGGTCCAAGAGACCCAGTACTTC.

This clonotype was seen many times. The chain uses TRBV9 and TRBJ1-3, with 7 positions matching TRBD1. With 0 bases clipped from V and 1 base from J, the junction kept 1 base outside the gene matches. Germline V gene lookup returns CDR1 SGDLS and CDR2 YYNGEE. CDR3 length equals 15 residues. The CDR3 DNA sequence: TGTGCCAGCAGCGTAGAGACAGGGTCTGGAAACACCATATATTTT. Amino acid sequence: CASSVETGSGNTIYF.

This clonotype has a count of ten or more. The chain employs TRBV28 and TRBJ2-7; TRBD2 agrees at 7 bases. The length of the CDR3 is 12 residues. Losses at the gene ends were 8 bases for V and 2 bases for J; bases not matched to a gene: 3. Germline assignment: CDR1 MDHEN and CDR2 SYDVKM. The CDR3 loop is CASLADPYEQYF. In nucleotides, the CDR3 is TGTGCCAGCCTAGCGGACCCCTACGAGCAGTACTTC.

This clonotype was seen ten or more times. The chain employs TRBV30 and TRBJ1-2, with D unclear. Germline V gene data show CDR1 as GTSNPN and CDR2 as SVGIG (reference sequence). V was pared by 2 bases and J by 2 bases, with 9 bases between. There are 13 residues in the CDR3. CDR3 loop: CAWSWAVNYGYTF. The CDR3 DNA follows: TGTGCCTGGAGTTGGGCGGTAAACTATGGCTACACCTTC.

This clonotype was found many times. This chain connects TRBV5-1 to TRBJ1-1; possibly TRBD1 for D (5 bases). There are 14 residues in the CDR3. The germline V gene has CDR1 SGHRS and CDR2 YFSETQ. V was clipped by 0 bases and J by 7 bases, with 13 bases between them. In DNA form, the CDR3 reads TGCGCCAGCAGCTTGGTGCCGGGGGGAGTTGAAGCTTTCTTT. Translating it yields CASSLVPGGVEAFF.

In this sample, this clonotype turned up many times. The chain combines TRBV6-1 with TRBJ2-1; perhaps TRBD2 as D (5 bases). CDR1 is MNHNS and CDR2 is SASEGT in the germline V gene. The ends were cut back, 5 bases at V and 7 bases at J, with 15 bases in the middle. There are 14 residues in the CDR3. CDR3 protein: CASSKSVALNEQFF. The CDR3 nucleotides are TGTGCCAGCAGTAAGTCGGTAGCGTTGAATGAGCAGTTCTTC.

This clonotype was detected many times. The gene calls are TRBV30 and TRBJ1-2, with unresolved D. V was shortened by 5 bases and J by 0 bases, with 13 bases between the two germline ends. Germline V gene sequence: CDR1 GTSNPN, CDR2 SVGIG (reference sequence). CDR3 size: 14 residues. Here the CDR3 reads CAWVRRATNYGYTF. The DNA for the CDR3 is TGTGCCTGGGTGAGGCGGGCTACTAACTATGGCTACACCTTC. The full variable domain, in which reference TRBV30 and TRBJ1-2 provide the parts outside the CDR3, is SQTIHQWPATLVQPVGSPLSLECTVEGTSNPNLYWYRQAAGRGLQLLFYSVGIGQISSEVPQNLSASRPQDRQFILSSKKLLLSDSGFYLCAWVRRATNYGYTFGSGTRLTVV.

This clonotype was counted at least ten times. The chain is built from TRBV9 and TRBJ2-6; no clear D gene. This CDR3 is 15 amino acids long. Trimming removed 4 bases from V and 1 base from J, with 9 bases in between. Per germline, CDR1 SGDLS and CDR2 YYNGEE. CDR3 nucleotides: TGTGCCAGCAGCCTGATGGGGTCTGGGGCCAACGTCCTGACTTTC. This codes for CASSLMGSGANVLTF.

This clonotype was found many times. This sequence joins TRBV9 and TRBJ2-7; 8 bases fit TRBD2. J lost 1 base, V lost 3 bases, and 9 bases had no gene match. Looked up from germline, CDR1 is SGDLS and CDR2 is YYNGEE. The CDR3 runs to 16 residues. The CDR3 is CASSARPAGESYEQYF. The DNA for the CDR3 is TGTGCCAGCAGCGCCCGCCCAGCGGGAGAATCCTACGAGCAGTACTTC.

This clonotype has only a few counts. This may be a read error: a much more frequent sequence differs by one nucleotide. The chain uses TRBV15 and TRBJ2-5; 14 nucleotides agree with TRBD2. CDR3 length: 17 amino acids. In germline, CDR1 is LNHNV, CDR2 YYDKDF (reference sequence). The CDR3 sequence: CAASRGRTSGGKETQYF. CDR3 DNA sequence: TGTGCCGCCAGCAGAGGTCGGACTAGCGGGGGGAAAGAGACCCAGTACTTC.

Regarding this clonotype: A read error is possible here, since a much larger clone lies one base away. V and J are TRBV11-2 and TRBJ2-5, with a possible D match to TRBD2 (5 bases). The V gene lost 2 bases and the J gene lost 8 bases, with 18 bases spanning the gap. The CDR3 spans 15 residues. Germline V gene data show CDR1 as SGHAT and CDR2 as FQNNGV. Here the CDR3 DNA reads TGTGCCAGCAGCTTACGGGGTACGGTCTTGGATACCCAGTACTTC. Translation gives CASSLRGTVLDTQYF.

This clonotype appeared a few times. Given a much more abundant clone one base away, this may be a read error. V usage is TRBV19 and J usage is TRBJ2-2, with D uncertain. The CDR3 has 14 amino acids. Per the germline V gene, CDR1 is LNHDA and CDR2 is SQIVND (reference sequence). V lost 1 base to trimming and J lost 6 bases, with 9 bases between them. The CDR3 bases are TGTGCCAGTAGTATAGCAGGTGCAGCCGGGGAGCTGTTTTTT. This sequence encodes CASSIAGAAGELFF.

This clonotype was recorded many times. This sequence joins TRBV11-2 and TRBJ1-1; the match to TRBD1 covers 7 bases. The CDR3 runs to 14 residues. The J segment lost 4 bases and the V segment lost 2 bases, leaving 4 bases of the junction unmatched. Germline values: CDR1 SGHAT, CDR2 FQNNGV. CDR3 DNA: TGTGCCAGCAGCTTACAGGGGGGCGGCACTGAAGCTTTCTTT. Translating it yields CASSLQGGGTEAFF.

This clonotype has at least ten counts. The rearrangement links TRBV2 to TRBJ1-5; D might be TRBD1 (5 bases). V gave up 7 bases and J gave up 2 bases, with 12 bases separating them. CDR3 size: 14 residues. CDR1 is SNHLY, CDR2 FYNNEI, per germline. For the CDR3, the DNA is TGTGCCAGCAAAGTCGGGACGGGCAATCAGCCCCAGCATTTT. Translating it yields CASKVGTGNQPQHF.

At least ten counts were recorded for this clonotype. CDR3 loop: CASSEAPGVSPYNEQFF. CDR3 bases: TGTGCCAGCAGTGAAGCGCCGGGGGTATCCCCTTACAATGAGCAGTTCTTC. The V call is TRBV6-1, the J call TRBJ2-1, with a tentative D call TRBD2 (6 bases). The CDR3 is 17 amino acids. Trimming removed 0 bases from V and 4 bases from J, with 16 bases in between. Germline V gene data show CDR1 as MNHNS and CDR2 as SASEGT.

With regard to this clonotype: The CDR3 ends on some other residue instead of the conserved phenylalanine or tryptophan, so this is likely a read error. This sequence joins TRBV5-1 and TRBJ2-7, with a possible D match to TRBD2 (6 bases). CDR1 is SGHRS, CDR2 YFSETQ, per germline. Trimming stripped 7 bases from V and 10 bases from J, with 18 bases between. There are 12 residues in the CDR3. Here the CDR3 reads CASRERDGDQYL. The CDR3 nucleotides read TGCGCCAGCCGGGAGCGTGACGGCGATCAGTACCTC.

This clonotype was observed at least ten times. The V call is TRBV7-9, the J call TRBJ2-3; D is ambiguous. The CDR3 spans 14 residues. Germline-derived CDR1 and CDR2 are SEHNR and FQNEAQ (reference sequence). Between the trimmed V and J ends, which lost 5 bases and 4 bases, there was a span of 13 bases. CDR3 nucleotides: TGTGCCAGCAGCCCAGCACTAAGCGCAGATACGCAGTATTTT. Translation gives CASSPALSADTQYF.

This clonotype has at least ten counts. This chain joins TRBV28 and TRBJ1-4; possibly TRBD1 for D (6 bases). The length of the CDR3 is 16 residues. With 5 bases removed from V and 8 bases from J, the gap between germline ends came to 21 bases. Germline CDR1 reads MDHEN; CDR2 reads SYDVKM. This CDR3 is CASSPTSAGAREKLFF. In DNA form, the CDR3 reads TGTGCCAGCAGTCCTACCTCCGCAGGGGCAAGGGAAAAACTGTTTTTT.

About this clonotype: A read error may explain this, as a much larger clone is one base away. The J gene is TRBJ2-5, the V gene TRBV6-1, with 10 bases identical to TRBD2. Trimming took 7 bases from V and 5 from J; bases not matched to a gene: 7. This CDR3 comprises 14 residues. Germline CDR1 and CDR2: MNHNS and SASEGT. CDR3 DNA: TGTGCCAGCATAATAGCGGGAGGAAAGGAGACCCAGTACTTC. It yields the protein CASIIAGGKETQYF.

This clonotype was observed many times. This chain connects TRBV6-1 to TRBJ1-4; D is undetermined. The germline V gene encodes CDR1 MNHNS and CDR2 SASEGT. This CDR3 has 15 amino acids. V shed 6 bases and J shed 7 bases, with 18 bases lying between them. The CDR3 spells CASREQIGATEKLFF. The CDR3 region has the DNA TGTGCCAGCAGGGAGCAAATCGGAGCCACTGAAAAACTGTTTTTT.

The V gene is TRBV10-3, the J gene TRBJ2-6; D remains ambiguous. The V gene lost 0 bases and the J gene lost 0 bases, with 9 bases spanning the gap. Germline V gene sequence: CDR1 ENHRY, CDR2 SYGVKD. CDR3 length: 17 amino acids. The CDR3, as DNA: TGTGCCATCAGTGAGTCAGTAATCACCTCTGGGGCCAACGTCCTGACTTTC. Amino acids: CAISESVITSGANVLTF.

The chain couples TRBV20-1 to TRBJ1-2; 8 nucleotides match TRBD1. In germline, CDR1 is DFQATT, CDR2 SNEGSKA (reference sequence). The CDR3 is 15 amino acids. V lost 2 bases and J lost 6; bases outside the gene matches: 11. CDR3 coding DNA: TGCAGTGCTAGATCCTCTGGACAGGGAGGAGATGGCTACACCTTC. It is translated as CSARSSGQGGDGYTF.

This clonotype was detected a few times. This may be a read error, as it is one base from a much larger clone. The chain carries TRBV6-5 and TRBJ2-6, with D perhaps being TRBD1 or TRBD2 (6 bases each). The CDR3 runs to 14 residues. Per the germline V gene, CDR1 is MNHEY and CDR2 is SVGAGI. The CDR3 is CASSLPSGANFLTF. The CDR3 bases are TGTGCCAGCAGTTTACCTTCGGGGGCCAACTTCCTGACTTTC.

The CDR3 nucleotides read TGTGCCAGCAGTTTCACAACAACTAATGAAAAACTGTTTTTT. It encodes CASSFTTTNEKLFF. V usage is TRBV28 and J usage is TRBJ1-4; D unclear. V was trimmed by 3 bases and J by 0 bases, leaving 5 bases between them. The V gene's germline CDR1 is MDHEN and CDR2 SYDVKM. The CDR3 totals 14 residues.

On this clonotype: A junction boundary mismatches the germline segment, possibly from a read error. CDR3 DNA sequence: TGTGCCAGCAGCTTGGCCCCAGTGACAGGGGCCGGGGAGCTGTTTTTT. Its translation is CASSLAPVTGAGELFF. This chain joins TRBV5-1 and TRBJ2-2, with TRBD1 matching 8 bases. The germline V gene encodes CDR1 SGHRS and CDR2 YFSETQ. The CDR3 is 16 residues long.